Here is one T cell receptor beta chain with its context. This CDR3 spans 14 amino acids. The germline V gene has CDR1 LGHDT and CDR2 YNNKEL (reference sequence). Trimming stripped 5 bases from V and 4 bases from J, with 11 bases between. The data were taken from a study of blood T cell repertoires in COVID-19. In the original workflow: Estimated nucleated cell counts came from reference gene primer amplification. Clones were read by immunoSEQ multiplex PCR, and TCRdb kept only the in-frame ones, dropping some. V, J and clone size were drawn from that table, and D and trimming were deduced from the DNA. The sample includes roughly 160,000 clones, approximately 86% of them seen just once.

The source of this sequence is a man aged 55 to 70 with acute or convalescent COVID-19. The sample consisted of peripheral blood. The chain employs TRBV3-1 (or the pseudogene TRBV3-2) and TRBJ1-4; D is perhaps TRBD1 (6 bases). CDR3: CASSDRQVNEKLFF. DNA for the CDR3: TGTGCCAGCAGCGATAGACAGGTTAATGAAAAACTGTTTTTT.